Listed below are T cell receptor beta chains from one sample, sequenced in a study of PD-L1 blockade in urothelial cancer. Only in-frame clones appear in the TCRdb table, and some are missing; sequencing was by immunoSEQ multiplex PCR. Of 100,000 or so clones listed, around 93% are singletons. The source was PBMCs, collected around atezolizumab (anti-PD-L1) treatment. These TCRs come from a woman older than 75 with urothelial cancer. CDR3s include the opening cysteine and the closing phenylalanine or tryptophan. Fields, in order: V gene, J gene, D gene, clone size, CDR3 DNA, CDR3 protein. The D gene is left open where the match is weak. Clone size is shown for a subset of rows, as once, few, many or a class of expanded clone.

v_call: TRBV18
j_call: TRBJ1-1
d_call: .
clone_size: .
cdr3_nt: TGTGCCAGCTCACCGATGGAGGGGATCACTGAAGCTTTCTTT
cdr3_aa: CASSPMEGITEAFF

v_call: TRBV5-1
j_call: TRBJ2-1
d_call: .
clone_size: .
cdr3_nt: TGCGCCAGCAGCTTGGCCGCGGGTCTTGGCAATGAGCAGTTCTTC
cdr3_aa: CASSLAAGLGNEQFF

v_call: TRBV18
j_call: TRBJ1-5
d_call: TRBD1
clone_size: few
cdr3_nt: TGTGCCAGCTCCCATATGGACAGGGGGATTTATCAGCCCCAGCATTTT
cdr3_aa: CASSHMDRGIYQPQHF

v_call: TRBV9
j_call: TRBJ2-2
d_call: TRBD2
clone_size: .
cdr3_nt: TGTGCCAGCAGCGTAGGGCTAGCGGGAGTCATCGGGGAGCTGTTTTTT
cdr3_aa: CASSVGLAGVIGELFF

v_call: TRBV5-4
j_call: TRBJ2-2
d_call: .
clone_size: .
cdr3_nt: TGTGCCAGCAGCCCAACAGGGAACACCGGGGAGCTGTTTTTT
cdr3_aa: CASSPTGNTGELFF

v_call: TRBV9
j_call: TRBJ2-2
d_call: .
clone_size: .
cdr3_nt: TGTGCCAGCAGCGACGGCGGGCACTCCACCGGGGAGCTGTTTTTT
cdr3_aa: CASSDGGHSTGELFF

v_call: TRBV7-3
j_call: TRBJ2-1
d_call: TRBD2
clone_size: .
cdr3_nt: TGTGCCAGCAGCTTAACTAGCGGGACATACAATGAGCAGTTCTTC
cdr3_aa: CASSLTSGTYNEQFF

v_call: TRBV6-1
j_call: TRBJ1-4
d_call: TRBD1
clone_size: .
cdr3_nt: TGTGCCAGCATCCCTGACAGGGCTGGTGAAAAACTGTTTTTT
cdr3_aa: CASIPDRAGEKLFF

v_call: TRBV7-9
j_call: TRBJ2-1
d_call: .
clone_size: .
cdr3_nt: TGTGCCAGCAGCTACCTAGGAGAGAGGGTCTCCAATGAGCAGTTCTTC
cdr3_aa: CASSYLGERVSNEQFF

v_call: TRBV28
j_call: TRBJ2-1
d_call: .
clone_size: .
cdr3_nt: TGTGCCAGCAGTTTAAGCCCGTCAGGGGTAAATGAGCAGTTCTTC
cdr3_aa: CASSLSPSGVNEQFF

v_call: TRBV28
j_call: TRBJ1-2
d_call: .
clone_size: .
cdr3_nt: TGTGCCAGCAGCAGTTACTATGGCTACACCTTC
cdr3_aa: CASSSYYGYTF

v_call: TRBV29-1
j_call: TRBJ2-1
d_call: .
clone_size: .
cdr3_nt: TGCAGCGTAGGAACAGGGAGCTCCTACAATGAGCAGTTCTTC
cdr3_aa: CSVGTGSSYNEQFF

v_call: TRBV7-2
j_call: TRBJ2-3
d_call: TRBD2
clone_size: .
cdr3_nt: TGTGCCAGCAGCTTCGGGACTAGCCCCACTAATACGCAGTATTTT
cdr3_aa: CASSFGTSPTNTQYF

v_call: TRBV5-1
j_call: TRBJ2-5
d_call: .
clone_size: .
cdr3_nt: TGCGCCAGCAGCTTGGCGGAGACCCAGTACTTC
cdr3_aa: CASSLAETQYF

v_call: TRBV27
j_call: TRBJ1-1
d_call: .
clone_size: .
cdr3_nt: TGTGCCAGCAGTCTGTTCGCACTCGGGATGACTGAAGCTTTCTTT
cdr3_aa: CASSLFALGMTEAFF

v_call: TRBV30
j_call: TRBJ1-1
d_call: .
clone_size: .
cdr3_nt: TGTGCCTGGAGTGTGGGCCGGCGGAACACTGAAGCTTTCTTT
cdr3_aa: CAWSVGRRNTEAFF

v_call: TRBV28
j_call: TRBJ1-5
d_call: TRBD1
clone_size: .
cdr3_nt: TGTGCCAGCAGGTTTACAGGGGTTGGGAATCAGCCCCAGCATTTT
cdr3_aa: CASRFTGVGNQPQHF

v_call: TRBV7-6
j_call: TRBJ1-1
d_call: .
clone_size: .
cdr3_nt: TGTGCCAGCAGCGCCTACAGGGAGGGAAACACTGAAGCTTTCTTT
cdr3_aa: CASSAYREGNTEAFF

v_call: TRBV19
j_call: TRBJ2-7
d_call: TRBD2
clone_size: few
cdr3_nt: TGTGCCAGTAGGCTAGCGGGAGGGGACTACGAGCAGTACTTC
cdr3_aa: CASRLAGGDYEQYF

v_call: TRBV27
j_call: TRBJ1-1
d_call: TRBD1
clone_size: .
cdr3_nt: TGTGCCAGCAGTTTAGTCACAGGGGGCACTGAAGCTTTCTTT
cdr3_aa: CASSLVTGGTEAFF

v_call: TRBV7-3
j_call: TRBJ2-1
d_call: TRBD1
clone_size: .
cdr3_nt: TGTGCCAGCAACAAACGAGGACAGGACAATGAGCAGTTCTTC
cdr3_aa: CASNKRGQDNEQFF

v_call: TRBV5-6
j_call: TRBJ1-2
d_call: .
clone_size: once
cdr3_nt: TGTGCCAGCAGAGCCCCCACAGGGATAGGCAACTATGGCTACACCTTC
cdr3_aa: CASRAPTGIGNYGYTF

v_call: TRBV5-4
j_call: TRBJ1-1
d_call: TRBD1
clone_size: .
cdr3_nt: TGTGCCAGCAGCCCCTCAGGGGGCACGCCTGAAGCTTTCTTT
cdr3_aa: CASSPSGGTPEAFF

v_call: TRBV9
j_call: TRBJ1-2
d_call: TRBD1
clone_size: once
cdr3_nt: TGTGCCAGCAGCGCGGACAGGCGAACCTATGGCTACACCTTC
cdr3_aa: CASSADRRTYGYTF

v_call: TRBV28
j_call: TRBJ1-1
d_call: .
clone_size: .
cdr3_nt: TGTGCCAGCAGCCACGGGGGGAACACTGAAGCTTTCTTT
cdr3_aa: CASSHGGNTEAFF

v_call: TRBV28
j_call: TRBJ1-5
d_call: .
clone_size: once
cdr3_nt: TGTGCCAGCAAGGAGGGTTGGAGCAATCAGCCCCAGCATTTT
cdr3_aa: CASKEGWSNQPQHF

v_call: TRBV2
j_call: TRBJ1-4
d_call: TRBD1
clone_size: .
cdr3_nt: TGTGCCAGCAATAAGGAGGGACAGCAAAATGAAAAACTGTTTTTT
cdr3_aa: CASNKEGQQNEKLFF

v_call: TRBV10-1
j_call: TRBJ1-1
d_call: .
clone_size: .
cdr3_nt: TGCGCCAGCAGCGCCGCAGGGGAGACAACTGAAGCTTTCTTT
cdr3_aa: CASSAAGETTEAFF

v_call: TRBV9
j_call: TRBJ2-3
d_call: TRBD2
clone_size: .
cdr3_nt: TGTGCCAGCAGCCCGACGACTAGCGGAAACACAGATACGCAGTATTTT
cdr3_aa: CASSPTTSGNTDTQYF

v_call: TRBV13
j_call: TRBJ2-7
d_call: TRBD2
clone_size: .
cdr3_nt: TGTGCCAGCAGCTCTGGGACTAGCGGGAGGGTCCACGAGCAGTACTTC
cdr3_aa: CASSSGTSGRVHEQYF

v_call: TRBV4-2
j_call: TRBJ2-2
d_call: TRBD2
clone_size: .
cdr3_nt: TGTGCCAGCAGCCAATTCCCCGGGGGGGGGCAAGCGAACACCGGGGAGCTGTTTTTT
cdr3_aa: CASSQFPGGGQANTGELFF

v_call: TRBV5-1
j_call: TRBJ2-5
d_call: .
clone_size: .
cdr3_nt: TGCGCCAGCAGCTTGGGGACAGAAGAGACCCAGTACTTC
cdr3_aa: CASSLGTEETQYF

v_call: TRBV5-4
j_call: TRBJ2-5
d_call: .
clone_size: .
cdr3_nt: TGTGCCAGCAGCTGGGGGCGCCAAGAGACCCAGTACTTC
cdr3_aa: CASSWGRQETQYF

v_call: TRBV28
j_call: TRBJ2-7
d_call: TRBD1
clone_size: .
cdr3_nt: TGTGCCAGCAGTTTAATAGGGGGCTCTTACGAGCAGTACTTC
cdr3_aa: CASSLIGGSYEQYF

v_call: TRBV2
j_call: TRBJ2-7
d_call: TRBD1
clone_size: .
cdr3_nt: TGTGCCAGCACCCAAAGTGGGACAGGGTCCTACGAGCAGTACTTC
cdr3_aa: CASTQSGTGSYEQYF

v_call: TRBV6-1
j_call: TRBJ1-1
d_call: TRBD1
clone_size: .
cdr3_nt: TGTGCCACCCAGACAGGGGCGAACACTGAAGCTTTCTTT
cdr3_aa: CATQTGANTEAFF

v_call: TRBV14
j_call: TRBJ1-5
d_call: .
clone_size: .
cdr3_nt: TGTGCCAGCAGCCAAAGCGGGAGAAATCAGCCCCAGCATTTT
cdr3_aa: CASSQSGRNQPQHF

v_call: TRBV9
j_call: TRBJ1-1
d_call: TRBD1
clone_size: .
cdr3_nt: TGTGCCAGCAGCGTAGCGCCCTCGGGACAGGGGGCGGGAGGCACTGAAGCTTTCTTT
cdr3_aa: CASSVAPSGQGAGGTEAFF

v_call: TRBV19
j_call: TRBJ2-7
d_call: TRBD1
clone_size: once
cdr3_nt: TGTGCCAGTAGTAGCACAGGGGGATCTCAAGAGCAGTACTTC
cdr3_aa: CASSSTGGSQEQYF

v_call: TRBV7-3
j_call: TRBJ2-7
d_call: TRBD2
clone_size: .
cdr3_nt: TGTGCCAGCAGCCGAGACGTGACTAGCGGGAGAGACGAGCAGTACTTC
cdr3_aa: CASSRDVTSGRDEQYF

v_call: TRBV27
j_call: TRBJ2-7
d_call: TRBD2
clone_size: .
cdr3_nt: TGTGCCAGCAGTGGACTAGCGGGGGGTGGGAGCTACGAGCAGTACTTC
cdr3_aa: CASSGLAGGGSYEQYF

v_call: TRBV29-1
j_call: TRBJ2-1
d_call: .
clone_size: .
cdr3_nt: TGCAGCCTTAGCGGTTCAAATGAGCAGTTCTTC
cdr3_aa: CSLSGSNEQFF

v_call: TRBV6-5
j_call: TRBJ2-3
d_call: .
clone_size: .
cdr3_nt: TGTGCCAGCAGTTACTCTGCAGGGGCCACAGATACGCAGTATTTT
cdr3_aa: CASSYSAGATDTQYF

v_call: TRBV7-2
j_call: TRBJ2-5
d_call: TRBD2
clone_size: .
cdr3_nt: TGTGCCAGCAGCTCCCTGCAACCGGGACTAGCGGAAGAGACCCAGTACTTC
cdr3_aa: CASSSLQPGLAEETQYF

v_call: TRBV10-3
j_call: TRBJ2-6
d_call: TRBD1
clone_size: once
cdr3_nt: TGTGCCATCAGTGATCTCCGACAGGGAGCGGGGGCCAACGTCCTGACTTTC
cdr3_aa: CAISDLRQGAGANVLTF

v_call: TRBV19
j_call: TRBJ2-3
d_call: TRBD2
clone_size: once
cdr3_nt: TGTGCCAGTAGTATCGGGCTAGCGGGACATCAAGATACGCAGTATTTT
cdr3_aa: CASSIGLAGHQDTQYF

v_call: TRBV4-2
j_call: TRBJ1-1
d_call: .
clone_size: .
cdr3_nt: TGTGCCAGCAGCCCCAGTGGGACTTCCTCGGACACTGAAGCTTTCTTT
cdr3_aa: CASSPSGTSSDTEAFF